The 29 T cell receptor beta chains below were found in one sample sequenced in a study of OX40 agonist ivuxolimab in advanced cancers. This table comes from immunoSEQ multiplex PCR, and its TCRdb copy is limited to in-frame clones, with some not included. Altogether just over 60,000 clones are present, more than 85% being singletons, with the ten largest covering 0.5% to 0.75%. Source: CD4+ or CD8+ T cells sorted from blood, taken in a trial of the OX40 agonist ivuxolimab. The receptors originated from an adult with an advanced solid tumor such as melanoma, head and neck, liver or kidney cancer.

The chain has TRBV30 and TRBJ2-4; no clear D. The CDR3 spans 16 residues. Germline V gives CDR1 GTSNPN, CDR2 SVGIG (reference sequence). V lost 2 bases and J lost 3, with 17 bases in between. The CDR3 nucleotides are TGTGCCTGGAGTTCAAACAATTACCTGGTCAAAAACATTCAGTACTTC. Translation gives CAWSSNNYLVKNIQYF.

This clone appeared once. The rearrangement links TRBV18 to TRBJ2-7; unclear D gene. Trimming took off 2 bases at V and 3 bases at J, with 8 bases between the two ends. The CDR3 totals 13 residues. Germline V gives CDR1 KGHSH, CDR2 LQKENI. The CDR3 region is CASSPKTDYEQYF. CDR3 in DNA: TGTGCCAGCTCACCAAAGACGGACTACGAGCAGTACTTC.

The V and J genes are TRBV2 and TRBJ2-3, with D possibly being TRBD2 (6 bases). V lost 8 bases, J lost 0 bases, and 12 bases lay in between. Germline lookup yields CDR1 SNHLY and CDR2 FYNNEI. The CDR3 is 14 residues long. CDR3 sequence (DNA): TGTGCCAGCGGGCGGGACGTTAGCACAGATACGCAGTATTTT. It encodes CASGRDVSTDTQYF.

The V gene is TRBV7-2, the J gene TRBJ1-2; 9 bases agree with TRBD1. Looked up from germline, CDR1 is SGHTA and CDR2 is FQGNSA. This CDR3 comprises 14 residues. J gave up 5 bases and V 2 bases, and 3 bases lay outside the gene matches. Here the CDR3 reads CASSLRTGDYGYTF. Here the CDR3 DNA reads TGTGCCAGCAGCTTAAGGACAGGGGATTATGGCTACACCTTC.

V is TRBV10-3 and J is TRBJ2-3; D possibly corresponds to TRBD1 (5 bases). The CDR3 runs 14 residues. CDR1 ENHRY and CDR2 SYGVKD come from the germline V gene. The V and J ends lost 0 bases and 3 bases respectively, with 7 bases between them. CDR3 sequence reads: CAISESPGTDTQYF. The CDR3 bases are TGTGCCATCAGTGAGTCTCCAGGGACAGATACGCAGTATTTT.

This chain joins TRBV9 and TRBJ2-3; TRBD1 is a possible D gene (6 bases). V was cut by 4 bases and J by 0 bases, with 9 bases left in between. CDR1 is SGDLS and CDR2 is YYNGEE in the germline V gene. This CDR3 region has 14 residues. In DNA form, the CDR3 reads TGTGCCAGCAGCATACAGGGTAGCACAGATACGCAGTATTTT. This translates into CASSIQGSTDTQYF.

The chain recombines TRBV6-1 with TRBJ2-7; 7 positions agree with TRBD2. There are 15 residues in the CDR3. Germline V gene data show CDR1 as MNHNS and CDR2 as SASEGT. J was trimmed by 3 bases and V by 5 bases; bases with no gene match: 10. CDR3 nucleotide sequence: TGTGCCAGCAGTACCGGGACTAACGCTAACTACGAGCAGTACTTC. Translated, it gives CASSTGTNANYEQYF.

CDR3 amino acids: CASSLFPGSDEQYF. CDR3 nucleotides: TGTGCCAGCAGCTTGTTCCCAGGGTCGGACGAGCAGTACTTC. The gene calls are TRBV11-3 and TRBJ2-7; D is possibly TRBD1 (5 bases). This CDR3 spans 14 amino acids. Trimming left V 3 bases short and J 5 bases short, with 14 bases between. Looked up from germline, CDR1 is SGHNT and CDR2 is YENEEA.

The V gene is TRBV10-3, the J gene TRBJ2-2, with D possibly TRBD1 on 5 matching bases. There are 14 residues in the CDR3. Trimming removed 2 bases at V and 6 bases at J, with 10 bases between. Per germline, CDR1 ENHRY and CDR2 SYGVKD. The CDR3 bases are TGTGCCATCAGTGAGGGTAGGGGCTCCGGGGAGCTGTTTTTT. Translating it yields CAISEGRGSGELFF.

V is TRBV27 and J is TRBJ2-5; a weak D match, TRBD2 (7 bases). Germline CDR1 is MNHEY and CDR2 is SMNVEV (reference sequence). Trimming removed 3 bases at V and 4 bases at J, with 15 bases between. This CDR3 has 15 amino acids. The DNA of the CDR3 is TGTGCCAGCAGTTTGGGGGGGCGGGGAAGAGAGACCCAGTACTTC. Protein sequence: CASSLGGRGRETQYF.

This CDR3 reads CASSSQGASNEKLFF. In nucleotides, the CDR3 is TGTGCCAGCTCATCACAGGGGGCGTCTAATGAAAAACTGTTTTTT. The genes are TRBV18 and TRBJ1-4; 9 nucleotides align to TRBD1. Germline CDR1 and CDR2: KGHSH and LQKENI. CDR3 size: 15 residues. The V gene end was trimmed by 5 bases and the J gene end by 3 bases; junction bases not matched to a gene: 4.

This clone came up once. V gene TRBV5-8 combines with J gene TRBJ2-3, with TRBD1 as a possible D gene (7 bases). CDR3 length equals 14 residues. Trimming shortened V by 4 bases and J by 4 bases, and 13 bases separated the two germline ends. The V gene's germline CDR1 is SGHTS and CDR2 YDEGEE. CDR3 in amino acids: CASSHQGGSDTQYF. The CDR3 region has the DNA TGTGCCAGCAGCCACCAGGGGGGCTCAGATACGCAGTATTTT.

The chain combines TRBV19 with TRBJ1-1; D is unclear. With 4 bases removed from V and 1 base from J, the gap between germline ends came to 4 bases. The CDR3 covers 12 residues. CDR1 and CDR2 (germline): LNHDA, SQIVND (reference sequence). The CDR3 DNA follows: TGTGCCAGTAGTAGGTGGAACACTGAAGCTTTCTTT. Amino acid sequence: CASSRWNTEAFF. The full variable domain, completed using reference TRBV19 and TRBJ1-1, is DGGITQSPKYLFRKEGQNVTLSCEQNLNHDAMYWYRQDPGQGLRLIYYSQIVNDFQKGDIAEGYSVSREKKESFPLTVTSAQKNPTAFYLCASSRWNTEAFFGQGTRLTVV.

J is TRBJ2-1 and V is TRBV6-5; no definite D call. Trimming shortened V by 3 bases and J by 4 bases, and 13 bases separated the two germline ends. Germline CDR1 MNHEY, CDR2 SVGAGI. This CDR3 comprises 15 residues. CDR3 nucleotide sequence: TGTGCCAGCAGTTATGTCCCCCCGGATTACAATGAGCAGTTCTTC. Translated: CASSYVPPDYNEQFF.

The V call is TRBV9, the J call TRBJ1-1; TRBD1 matches at 8 bases. The junction had 12 bases not matched to a gene; V was cut back by 4 bases and J by 4 bases. This CDR3 has 16 amino acids. The V gene's germline CDR1 is SGDLS and CDR2 YYNGEE. DNA of the CDR3: TGTGCCAGCAGCCCTTCCCGGACAGGGAAGGGCACTGAAGCTTTCTTT. Protein sequence: CASSPSRTGKGTEAFF.

The genes are TRBV19 and TRBJ2-2; D remains unclear. V lost 3 bases, J lost 5 bases, and 4 bases lay in between. CDR3 size: 12 residues. Germline assignment: CDR1 LNHDA and CDR2 SQIVND (reference sequence). This CDR3 reads CASSIDTGELFF. In DNA form, the CDR3 reads TGTGCCAGTAGTATCGATACCGGGGAGCTGTTTTTT.

This clone was seen only once. The chain combines TRBV28 with TRBJ1-2; D ambiguous. Germline V CDR1 and CDR2: MDHEN, SYDVKM. V lost 5 bases and J lost 4, with 14 bases in between. This CDR3 contains 14 residues. The CDR3 loop is CASSDPTGFYGYTF. CDR3 DNA: TGTGCCAGCAGTGACCCGACGGGGTTCTATGGCTACACCTTC.

The chain joins TRBV19 to TRBJ1-1, with 7 bases identical to TRBD1. V shed 7 bases and J 7 bases; nucleotides not matched to a gene: 15. This CDR3 comprises 15 residues. From germline, CDR1 is LNHDA and CDR2 SQIVND (reference sequence). CDR3 in amino acids: CASTSSHRGSGEAFF. The CDR3, as DNA: TGTGCCAGTACCTCTTCTCACAGGGGCAGCGGTGAAGCTTTCTTT. Full variable domain (remainder filled in from reference TRBV19 and TRBJ1-1): DGGITQSPKYLFRKEGQNVTLSCEQNLNHDAMYWYRQDPGQGLRLIYYSQIVNDFQKGDIAEGYSVSREKKESFPLTVTSAQKNPTAFYLCASTSSHRGSGEAFFGQGTRLTVV.

The gene calls are TRBV30 and TRBJ1-1; TRBD1 matches 7 bases. With 5 bases clipped from V and 8 bases from J, the junction kept 11 bases outside the gene matches. CDR3 length: 13 amino acids. Germline values: CDR1 GTSNPN, CDR2 SVGIG (reference sequence). The CDR3 loop reads CAWEPAGQPEAFF. CDR3 coding DNA: TGTGCCTGGGAACCCGCGGGACAGCCAGAAGCTTTCTTT.

The rearrangement uses TRBV27 and TRBJ2-1, with 15 bases fitting TRBD2. The J segment lost 7 bases and the V segment lost 5 bases, leaving 3 bases of the junction unmatched. The CDR3 covers 15 residues. CDR1 MNHEY and CDR2 SMNVEV come from the germline V gene (reference sequence). CDR3 in amino acids: CASSLGLAGGNEQFF. DNA of the CDR3: TGTGCCAGCAGTCTCGGACTAGCGGGGGGGAATGAGCAGTTCTTC.

This clone was seen just once. Other DNA sequences in the sample encode the same CDR3. The chain employs TRBV7-3 and TRBJ2-2; D gene uncertain. Per germline, CDR1 SGHTA and CDR2 FQGTGA. Trimming cost V 2 bases and J 2 bases, with 6 bases left between them. The CDR3 consists of 14 residues. The CDR3 region has the DNA TGTGCCAGCAGCTTAGGGGTCAACACCGGGGAGCTGTTTTTT. This codes for CASSLGVNTGELFF. Combining the CDR3 with reference TRBV7-3 and TRBJ2-2 gives the whole variable domain GAGVSQTPSNKVTEKGKYVELRCDPISGHTALYWYRQSLGQGPEFLIYFQGTGAADDSGLPNDRFFAVRPEGSVSTLKIQRTERGDSAVYLCASSLGVNTGELFFGEGSRLTVL.

The chain is built from TRBV5-4 and TRBJ1-1; no definite D call. Between the trimmed V and J ends, which lost 2 bases and 1 base, there was a span of 6 bases. Germline CDR1 and CDR2: SGHNT and YYREEE (reference sequence). The CDR3 totals 13 residues. Here the CDR3 DNA reads TGTGCCAGCAGCTTCGGCGGGAACACTGAAGCTTTCTTT. Its translation: CASSFGGNTEAFF.

CDR3 DNA sequence: TGTGCCAGTAGTTTCAGAAGTTCAGGGGAGTATGGCTACACCTTC. Translation: CASSFRSSGEYGYTF. The chain employs TRBV19 and TRBJ1-2; maybe TRBD1 (6 bases). Trimming removed 5 bases from V and 5 bases from J, with 18 bases in between. This CDR3 comprises 15 residues. Germline V gene data show CDR1 as LNHDA and CDR2 as SQIVND (reference sequence).

This clone was found once. The V gene is TRBV5-6, the J gene TRBJ1-1, with TRBD1 matching 11 bases. The junction had 7 bases not matched to a gene; V was cut back by 4 bases and J by 5 bases. Germline lookup yields CDR1 SGHDT and CDR2 YYEEEE. The CDR3 totals 15 residues. Written as DNA, the CDR3 is TGTGCCAGCAGCCCCGGACAGGGGGCGAGGACTGAAGCTTTCTTT. Residues: CASSPGQGARTEAFF. The full variable domain, in which reference TRBV5-6 and TRBJ1-1 provide the parts outside the CDR3, is DAGVTQSPTHLIKTRGQQVTLRCSPKSGHDTVSWYQQALGQGPQFIFQYYEEEERQRGNFPDRFSGHQFPNYSSELNVNALLLGDSALYLCASSPGQGARTEAFFGQGTRLTVV.

J is TRBJ1-5 and V is TRBV18; D call uncertain. The CDR3 totals 15 residues. With 3 bases removed from V and 1 base from J, the gap between germline ends came to 10 bases. Germline CDR1 reads KGHSH; CDR2 reads LQKENI. CDR3 in amino acids: CASSPGHLSNQPQHF. In DNA form, the CDR3 reads TGTGCCAGCTCACCTGGGCACCTGAGCAATCAGCCCCAGCATTTT.

The chain is built from TRBV30 and TRBJ1-5, with D possibly matching TRBD1 (5 bases). The CDR3 is made up of 14 amino acids. Trimming took off 6 bases at V and 4 bases at J, with 16 bases between the two ends. The V gene's germline CDR1 is GTSNPN and CDR2 SVGIG (reference sequence). The DNA of the CDR3 is TGTGCCTGCCACCGTCGGGGGTCTAATCAGCCCCAGCATTTT. This gives the protein CACHRRGSNQPQHF.

The chain links TRBV27 to TRBJ2-5; D possibly corresponds to TRBD2 (6 bases). Trimming stripped 4 bases from V and 1 base from J, with 10 bases between. Germline CDR1 reads MNHEY; CDR2 reads SMNVEV (reference sequence). The CDR3 totals 14 residues. CDR3 residues: CASSYRDFQETQYF. The CDR3 DNA reads TGTGCCAGCAGTTATCGGGACTTCCAAGAGACCCAGTACTTC.

V is TRBV7-2 and J is TRBJ2-3; 10 nucleotides line up with TRBD2. The germline gives CDR1 SGHTA, CDR2 FQGNSA. Unmatched junction bases numbered 11, after V lost 6 bases and J lost 5 bases. This CDR3 has 16 amino acids. CDR3 sequence: CASSFTSGRVLDTQYF. CDR3 nucleotide sequence: TGTGCCAGCAGTTTCACGAGCGGGAGGGTATTAGATACGCAGTATTTT.

This chain joins TRBV9 and TRBJ2-5; 12 bases match TRBD2. Per germline, CDR1 SGDLS and CDR2 YYNGEE. This CDR3 spans 16 amino acids. Trimming took 0 bases from V and 5 from J; bases not matched to a gene: 5. CDR3 protein: CASSVGLAGVGETQYF. Written as DNA, the CDR3 is TGTGCCAGCAGCGTAGGACTAGCGGGAGTGGGTGAGACCCAGTACTTC.